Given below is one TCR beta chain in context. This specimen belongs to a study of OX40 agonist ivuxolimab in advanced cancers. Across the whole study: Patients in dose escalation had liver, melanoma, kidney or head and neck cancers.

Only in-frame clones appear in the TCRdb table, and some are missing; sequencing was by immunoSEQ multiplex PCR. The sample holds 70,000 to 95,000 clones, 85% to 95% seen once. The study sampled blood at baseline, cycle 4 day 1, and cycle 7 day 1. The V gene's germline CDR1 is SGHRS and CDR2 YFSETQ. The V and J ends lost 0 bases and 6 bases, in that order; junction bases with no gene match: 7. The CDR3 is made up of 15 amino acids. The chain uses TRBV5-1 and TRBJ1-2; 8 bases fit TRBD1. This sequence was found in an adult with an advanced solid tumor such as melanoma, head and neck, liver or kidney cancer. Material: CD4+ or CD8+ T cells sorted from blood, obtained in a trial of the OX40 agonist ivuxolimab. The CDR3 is CASSLVGRGRDGYTF. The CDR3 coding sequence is TGCGCCAGCAGCTTGGTCGGCAGGGGGCGAGATGGCTACACCTTC.